The present T cell receptor beta chain was sequenced within a study of radiation and T cells in renal cell carcinoma (dated by TCRdb to about 2020). Concerning the study at large: The samples were obtained from a clinical trial, where primary renal cell carcinomas were treated with 15 Gy stereotactic body radiation therapy and then removed by nephrectomy 4 weeks afterward. In total, roughly 51 samples underwent TCR beta sequencing: 25 or so tumors plus 27 peripheral blood samples. In the 40 to 60 samples combined, some 4,000,000 unique CDR3 nucleotide sequences were found, encoding about 3 million unique CDR3 amino acid sequences.

Via the germline V gene, CDR1 is ENHRY and CDR2 SYGVKD. Germline trimming amounts to 4 bases on V and 2 bases on J, with 9 as the count of junction bases outside the gene matches. The CDR3 goes from the cysteine to the phenylalanine over 18 residues. Here the CDR3 DNA is all that survives: 54 bases in frame from base 1. The paper as a whole reports these results and caveats: An increase in top tumor clonotypes in blood was observed from baseline to 2 weeks post-radiation, followed by contraction by 4 weeks, which was taken to suggest transient expansion of tumor-resident clones. Dynamics of the blood repertoire were not tracked past 4 weeks after treatment. Effects of radiation dose or scheduling on the TCR repertoire could not be addressed with the single-armed trial design. Because no pretreatment tumor biopsies were available, whether clonotypes were present in the tumor at baseline could not be determined.

Following the manufacturer's recommendations, the immunoSEQ kit was used to generate TCR beta libraries from genomic DNA. To prepare the libraries, a first multiplex PCR with proprietary primers was run, followed by a second PCR that added unique barcodes, and a bead cleanup was done after each round. A kit-provided positive control reaction and a negative control reaction were included in every sample batch. The final libraries were assessed on an Agilent 4200 TapeStation D1000 ScreenTape, pooled by volume, and quantified by qPCR. An Illumina NextSeq500 fitted with a MidOutput 150-cycle cartridge performed the sequencing, running 156 Read1 cycles and 15 Index1 cycles with the kit's custom primers. The pooled library was loaded at around 0.93 pM with around 20% PhiX control spiked in. In the authors' own workflow: The vendor-processed data were analyzed in R, and a clonotype was defined as all T cells that share the same CDR3 nucleotide sequence. In the clone abundance analyses, frequencies in each sample were normalized to that sample's 10,000 most abundant clones. Public T cell clones, averaging fewer than five per sample, were removed before analysis. Tumor-enriched clonotypes and baseline blood-enriched clonotypes were defined as those with an abundance difference of at least 32-fold between compartments. A beta-binomial differential abundance model was used to identify clonotypes that were expanded or contracted between blood time points. Tumor-blood repertoire similarity was measured with the Baroni-Urbani and Buser coefficient, and groups were compared using two-tailed Wilcoxon tests in R. TCRdb obtained this table from immuneACCESS and retained in-frame rearrangements with V and J assigned. These tables miss some clones; where compared with another copy, unresolved V genes account for less than half of the shortfall, and the remainder is unexplained. V, J and clone size were drawn from that table, and D and trimming were deduced from the DNA. A total of about 22,000 clones appear in this sample, about 80% of them only once. The ten largest clones take up 35% to 45% of the sample.

Per the publication, the time point label means: baseline pretreatment blood. The intended sense of this specimen's treatment or condition label: 15 Gy SBRT to primary tumor, nephrectomy 4 weeks later. Serial peripheral blood from radiation-treated patients was sampled at baseline, 2 weeks and 4 weeks after SBRT to track tumor-enriched clonotypes. Every patient's renal cell carcinoma showed clear cell pathology. Genomic DNA for TCR sequencing was prepared using the QIAamp DNA Blood Mini Kit (Qiagen). Only samples passing all quality control checks were included in the analyses. Concerning this clone itself: Its antigen remains unidentified. The record has no base qualities; no much larger clone is one base away.

The chain was built from TRBV10-3 and TRBJ2-6; TRBD1 aligns with 9 central bases. The sample here was blood, taken from a patient whose treatment included radiotherapy and nephrectomy. The sequence came from a man in his fifties or sixties with renal cell carcinoma. The nucleotide sequence is given as TGTGCCATCAGTGCGGTCGGGACAGGGACTCCTGGGGCCAACGTCCTGACTTTC. It translates to CAISAVGTGTPGANVLTF.